The rows below give T cell receptor beta chains drawn from one sample of a study of identical twins. MiXCR was run by TCRdb on the 5' RACE reads, yielding one entry per CDR3 protein. The repertoire holds about 1.7 million distinct CDR3 sequences, with less than 35% as singletons. Sample: cord blood. The receptors stem from a newborn girl in good health. Each CDR3 is given with its conserved first and last residue. D genes are given only for firm matches. Clone size, where shown, is once, few, many, or a class for clones that have expanded.

V,D,size,J,DNA,CDR3
TRBV27,TRBD1,once,TRBJ2-5,TGTGCCAGCAGTTTACGGGACAGGCCGCAAGAGACCCAGTACTTC,CASSLRDRPQETQYF
TRBV20-1,-,-,TRBJ1-1,TGCAGTGCTTCCCCGGGACACACTGAAGCTTTCTTT,CSASPGHTEAFF
TRBV12-3/TRBV12-4,-,-,TRBJ1-1,TGTGCCAGCAACTACATAGGGGCTGAAGCTTTCTTT,CASNYIGAEAFF
TRBV11-2,TRBD1,few,TRBJ2-1,TGTGCCAGCAGCTTGACACAGGGGGGCAATGAGCAGTTCTTC,CASSLTQGGNEQFF
TRBV5-1,TRBD1,-,TRBJ1-6,TGCGCCAGCAGCTTGGCAGACACAGGGGTCAGTTCACCCCTCCACTTT,CASSLADTGVSSPLHF
TRBV11-2,-,-,TRBJ2-4,TGTGCCAGCAGCTTCGGCAGGGGCTACGTGCAGTACTTC,CASSFGRGYVQYF
TRBV30,TRBD2,few,TRBJ2-5,TGTGCCTGGAGTGGGACTAGCCAAGAGACCCAGTACTTC,CAWSGTSQETQYF
TRBV28,-,few,TRBJ2-3,TGTGCCAGCCAGCTCACAGATACGCAGTATTTT,CASQLTDTQYF
TRBV20-1,-,few,TRBJ2-3,TGCAGTGCTACTCCTGGCACAGATACGCAGTATTTT,CSATPGTDTQYF
TRBV7-9,-,few,TRBJ1-5,TGTGCCAGCAGCTTATTTCCAGGGACCGCGGATCAGCCCCAGCATTTT,CASSLFPGTADQPQHF
TRBV24-1,TRBD1,once,TRBJ2-3,TGTGCCACCAGTGGTAACAGGGGATCCACAGATACGCAGTATTTT,CATSGNRGSTDTQYF
TRBV18,-,few,TRBJ2-3,TGTGCCAGCTCACCACGTGCTACTAGGCAAGATACGCAGTATTTT,CASSPRATRQDTQYF
TRBV5-1,-,-,TRBJ2-1,TGCGCCAGCAGCTTGGATTTGGCGGGGGAGCAGTTCTTC,CASSLDLAGEQFF
TRBV2,TRBD1,-,TRBJ2-1,TGTGCCAGCAGGCGACAGGGGGTGACCAATGAGCAGTTCTTC,CASRRQGVTNEQFF